Shown below are 24 T cell receptor beta chains from a single sample sequenced in a study of blood T cell repertoires in COVID-19. The repertoire was sequenced with immunoSEQ multiplex PCR; TCRdb's copy has only in-frame clones and lacks some. The repertoire includes some 130,000 clones, roughly nine tenths of them detected once, and about 4% sits in the top ten. Material: peripheral blood. These receptors were taken from a man aged 50 or older with active COVID-19.

The genes are TRBV7-2 and TRBJ1-5, with 8 nucleotides matching TRBD1. Germline V CDR1 and CDR2: SGHTA, FQGNSA. The ends lost 3 bases at V and 3 bases at J; junction bases unmatched: 4. This CDR3 is built from 15 residues. This chain's CDR3 is CASSFDRGINQPQHF. CDR3 in DNA: TGTGCCAGCAGCTTCGACAGGGGTATCAATCAGCCCCAGCATTTT.

The J gene is TRBJ1-5, the V gene TRBV19; 8 positions match TRBD1. Germline CDR1 reads LNHDA; CDR2 reads SQIVND (reference sequence). V shed 6 bases, J shed 0 bases, and the junction held 10 bases outside the gene matches. The CDR3 covers 17 residues. The CDR3 DNA sequence: TGTGCCAGTAGGGACAGGGTGGGGAAATATAGCAATCAGCCCCAGCATTTT. This translates into CASRDRVGKYSNQPQHF.

In this sample, this clone turned up once. The rearrangement links TRBV7-2 to TRBJ2-2, with 8 bases lining up with TRBD1. J was trimmed by 6 bases and V by 5 bases; bases with no gene match: 5. Germline-derived CDR1 and CDR2 are SGHTA and FQGNSA. The CDR3 covers 14 residues. The CDR3 sequence is CASSPGQAAGELFF. CDR3 DNA: TGTGCCAGCAGCCCGGGACAGGCGGCCGGGGAGCTGTTTTTT.

This clone was seen once. The gene calls are TRBV7-7 and TRBJ2-1; TRBD2 agrees at 12 bases. The V segment lost 5 bases and the J segment 6 bases; nucleotides outside the gene matches: 5. This CDR3 comprises 15 residues. Germline V CDR1 and CDR2: SSHAT, FNYEAQ (reference sequence). The CDR3: CASSETSGGANEQFF. The CDR3 bases are TGTGCCAGCAGCGAGACTAGCGGGGGAGCCAATGAGCAGTTCTTC.

This rearrangement joins TRBV11-3 to TRBJ2-5, with 12 bases matching TRBD2. Trimming at V came to 3 bases and at J to 3 bases, leaving 2 bases not matched to a gene. CDR1 is SGHNT and CDR2 is YENEEA in the germline V gene. The CDR3 runs to 15 residues. The CDR3 nucleotides read TGTGCCAGCAGCTTTGGACTAGCGGGGAAAGAGACCCAGTACTTC. Amino acids: CASSFGLAGKETQYF.

This chain uses TRBV7-9 with TRBJ2-2, with 7 bases identical to TRBD1. The length of the CDR3 is 15 residues. Trimming at V came to 6 bases and at J to 0 bases, leaving 4 bases not matched to a gene. Germline V gene data show CDR1 as SEHNR and CDR2 as FQNEAQ (reference sequence). The CDR3 region is CASREGTANTGELFF. The CDR3, as DNA: TGTGCCAGCAGGGAAGGGACAGCGAACACCGGGGAGCTGTTTTTT. The whole variable domain, filled in from reference TRBV7-9 and TRBJ2-2, reads DTGVSQNPRHKITKRGQNVTFRCDPISEHNRLYWYRQTLGQGPEFLTYFQNEAQLEKSRLLSDRFSAERPKGSFSTLEIQRTEQGDSAMYLCASREGTANTGELFFGEGSRLTVL.

V usage is TRBV7-8 and J usage is TRBJ2-3; TRBD2 matches 7 bases. Germline CDR1 SGHVS, CDR2 FQNEAQ. V gave up 5 bases and J gave up 5 bases; unmatched junction bases: 10. The CDR3 extends over 15 amino acids. The CDR3 bases are TGTGCCAGCAGCGGGACGGCGGGGGTGGTAGATACGCAGTATTTT. This encodes CASSGTAGVVDTQYF.

The chain recombines TRBV5-4 with TRBJ2-3; the match to TRBD2 covers 9 bases. This CDR3 has 17 residues. V was pared by 3 bases and J by 3 bases, with 11 bases of the junction left unmatched. Germline CDR1 reads SGHNT; CDR2 reads YYREEE (reference sequence). CDR3 DNA: TGTGCCAGCAGCTACCCAACTTCTAGCGGGGTTACAGATACGCAGTATTTT. Residues: CASSYPTSSGVTDTQYF.

This chain uses TRBV6-6 with TRBJ2-7; 9 nucleotides agree with TRBD1. Germline V gene sequence: CDR1 MNHNY, CDR2 SVGAGI (reference sequence). The CDR3 covers 14 residues. The V segment lost 4 bases and the J segment 5 bases; nucleotides outside the gene matches: 6. CDR3 region: CASSLNRGLDEQYF. The CDR3 nucleotides read TGTGCCAGCAGTTTGAACAGGGGGCTTGACGAGCAGTACTTC.

V and J are TRBV27 and TRBJ2-7, with 8 bases identical to TRBD1. J gave up 0 bases and V 8 bases, and 9 bases lay outside the gene matches. The CDR3 loop spans 15 amino acids. Germline-derived CDR1 and CDR2 are MNHEY and SMNVEV (reference sequence). The CDR3 sequence is CASGHRGQGSYEQYF. CDR3 DNA: TGTGCCAGCGGGCACCGCGGACAGGGCTCCTACGAGCAGTACTTC.

This chain uses TRBV7-2 with TRBJ2-5; 8 bases line up with TRBD1. There are 15 residues in the CDR3. Germline CDR1 is SGHTA and CDR2 is FQGNSA. With V trimmed by 5 bases and J by 5 bases, 10 bases remained unmatched. CDR3 amino acids: CASSIRQGRLETQYF. The CDR3 DNA is TGTGCCAGCAGCATTAGACAGGGGAGGTTGGAGACCCAGTACTTC.

V is TRBV3-1 (or the pseudogene TRBV3-2) and J is TRBJ2-1; the D is unclear. Deletions cut 3 bases from V and 9 bases from J, with 9 bases between. Germline lookup yields CDR1 LGHDT and CDR2 YNNKEL (reference sequence). The CDR3 contains 12 residues. The CDR3 is CASSHPRGEQFF. DNA for the CDR3: TGTGCCAGCAGCCATCCTCGAGGTGAGCAGTTCTTC.

The CDR3 region is CATSREGTSGLYNEQFF. The CDR3 DNA sequence: TGTGCCACCAGCAGAGAAGGGACTAGCGGACTATACAATGAGCAGTTCTTC. The rearrangement joins TRBV15 to TRBJ2-1; 11 nucleotides agree with TRBD2. CDR3 length equals 17 residues. Per the germline V gene, CDR1 is LNHNV and CDR2 is YYDKDF (reference sequence). The V gene end was trimmed by 0 bases and the J gene end by 4 bases; junction bases not matched to a gene: 5.

This sequence joins TRBV6-5 and TRBJ1-4; D gene ambiguous. V lost 10 bases and J 5 bases, leaving 17 bases between the germline ends. Per the germline V gene, CDR1 is MNHEY and CDR2 is SVGAGI. The CDR3 covers 14 residues. CDR3 nucleotides: TGTGCCATCCAGACCCAGACACGAAATGAAAAACTGTTTTTT. Translation gives CAIQTQTRNEKLFF.

The chain is built from TRBV9 and TRBJ1-2; 9 bases fit TRBD1. This CDR3 spans 16 amino acids. Losses at the gene ends were 4 bases for V and 2 bases for J; bases not matched to a gene: 9. From germline, CDR1 is SGDLS and CDR2 YYNGEE. The CDR3 is CASSTGTGLSNYGYTF. CDR3 nucleotide sequence: TGTGCCAGCAGCACCGGGACAGGGTTATCCAACTATGGCTACACCTTC.

This rearrangement joins TRBV18 to TRBJ1-3; D is uncertain. Germline V gene lookup returns CDR1 KGHSH and CDR2 LQKENI. This CDR3 has 12 amino acids. Between the trimmed V and J ends, which lost 3 bases and 4 bases, there was a span of 4 bases. The CDR3 region is CASSPRGNTIYF. CDR3 nucleotide sequence: TGTGCCAGCTCACCGCGAGGAAACACCATATATTTT.

CDR3 nucleotide sequence: TGTGCCAGCAGCTTTAAGAGGGACAGGAGCAATCAGCCCCAGCATTTT. Translation: CASSFKRDRSNQPQHF. The rearrangement joins TRBV5-5 to TRBJ1-5, with TRBD1 identical over 8 bases. Unmatched junction bases numbered 5, after V lost 2 bases and J lost 1 base. The CDR3 contains 16 residues. CDR1 SGHKS and CDR2 YYEKEE come from the germline V gene (reference sequence). Drawing the rest from reference TRBV5-5 and TRBJ1-5, the complete variable domain is DAGVTQSPTHLIKTRGQQVTLRCSPISGHKSVSWYQQVLGQGPQFIFQYYEKEERGRGNFPDRFSARQFPNYSSELNVNALLLGDSALYLCASSFKRDRSNQPQHFGDGTRLSIL.

V gene TRBV5-4 combines with J gene TRBJ2-1; no definite D call. Germline values: CDR1 SGHNT, CDR2 YYREEE (reference sequence). Trimming left V 0 bases short and J 0 bases short, with 10 bases between. CDR3 length equals 16 residues. The DNA for the CDR3 is TGTGCCAGCAGCTTGGCCGCGGCGATCTCCTACAATGAGCAGTTCTTC. Translating it yields CASSLAAAISYNEQFF.

On this clone itself: One end of the junction fails to match germline, which may point to a read error. CDR3 amino acids: CAIRGHTLTDAQYF. The CDR3 region has the DNA TGTGCCATCAGAGGACATACCCTCACAGATGCGCAGTATTTT. The V and J genes are TRBV10-3 and TRBJ2-3, with D perhaps TRBD1 (5 bases). The CDR3 contains 14 residues. Per the germline V gene, CDR1 is ENHRY and CDR2 is SYGVKD.

This chain links TRBV29-1 with TRBJ2-3, with no clear D. V lost 0 bases to trimming and J lost 6 bases, with 7 bases between them. The CDR3 contains 12 residues. From germline, CDR1 is SQVTM and CDR2 ANQGSEA. CDR3 residues: CSVEDGTDTQYF. As DNA, the CDR3 is TGCAGCGTTGAAGACGGTACGGATACGCAGTATTTT.

The CDR3 is CAISDPGQVGYGYTF. CDR3 in DNA: TGTGCCATCAGTGACCCCGGACAGGTCGGGTATGGCTACACCTTC. This chain joins TRBV10-3 and TRBJ1-2, with 7 bases aligning to TRBD1. The ends lost 3 bases at V and 5 bases at J; junction bases unmatched: 9. The CDR3 is 15 residues long. Per the germline V gene, CDR1 is ENHRY and CDR2 is SYGVKD.

This clone was seen only once. The gene calls are TRBV28 and TRBJ2-1; the match to TRBD2 covers 11 bases. This CDR3 region has 18 residues. V shed 7 bases, J shed 2 bases, and the junction held 13 bases outside the gene matches. Germline assignment: CDR1 MDHEN and CDR2 SYDVKM. The CDR3 loop is CASISTSRGLAAYNEQFF. The CDR3 DNA reads as TGTGCCAGCATCTCAACCAGCCGGGGACTAGCGGCCTACAATGAGCAGTTCTTC.

This chain joins TRBV5-6 and TRBJ2-7, with D perhaps TRBD1 (6 bases). This CDR3 has 13 amino acids. Looked up from germline, CDR1 is SGHDT and CDR2 is YYEEEE. V shed 4 bases and J shed 11 bases, with 19 bases lying between them. In DNA form, the CDR3 reads TGTGCCAGCAGCACAGGGACCGCCCAAGAAAAGTACGTC. This codes for CASSTGTAQEKYV.

V usage is TRBV19 and J usage is TRBJ1-6; a possible D gene is TRBD1 (5 bases). V shed 4 bases and J shed 8 bases, with 9 bases lying between them. This CDR3 comprises 13 residues. Looked up from germline, CDR1 is LNHDA and CDR2 is SQIVND (reference sequence). Here the CDR3 reads CASSTSRDSPLHF. In DNA form, the CDR3 reads TGTGCCAGTAGTACATCCAGGGATTCACCCCTCCACTTT.